The 24 T cell receptor beta chains below come from one sample, sequenced in a study of blood T cell repertoires in COVID-19 (TCRdb year 2020). Library creation used the immunoSEQ multiplex PCR assay. TCRdb took over this immuneACCESS table, retaining in-frame rearrangements with V and J assigned. Such tables are incomplete; in checked studies, under half of the missing clones stem from an unresolved V gene, and the remainder is unexplained. The sample table shows 200,000 to 300,000 clones, and 83% are seen once. Around 3.3% of the sample goes to the ten largest clones. The material sequenced was PBMCs or T cells enriched from blood (not recorded which). These TCRs come from a woman in her thirties or forties who had been exposed to COVID-19.

The CDR3 sequence: CASSRGLAGGLTDTQYF. In DNA, the CDR3 is TGTGCCAGCAGTCGTGGACTAGCGGGGGGGCTTACAGATACGCAGTATTTT. The V call is TRBV13, the J call TRBJ2-3; 15 bases align to TRBD2. After removal of 6 bases from V and 3 bases from J, the junction contained 7 bases not matched to a gene. Germline V gene lookup returns CDR1 PRHDT and CDR2 FYEKMQ (reference sequence). The CDR3 runs 17 residues.

The table lists this clone with a count of one. The V gene is TRBV27, the J gene TRBJ2-3; TRBD2 is a possible D gene (6 bases). CDR1 is MNHEY and CDR2 is SMNVEV in the germline V gene (reference sequence). V gave up 1 base and J gave up 5 bases, with 10 bases separating them. The CDR3 sequence is 14 residues long. DNA of the CDR3: TGTGCCAGCAGTTTATTGGTGGGGGGAGATACGCAGTATTTT. This sequence encodes CASSLLVGGDTQYF.

The rearrangement links TRBV9 to TRBJ1-4, with 9 bases lining up with TRBD1. Germline CDR1 is SGDLS and CDR2 is YYNGEE. V shed 0 bases, J shed 13 bases, and the junction held 4 bases outside the gene matches. The CDR3 extends over 13 amino acids. CDR3 region: CASSVGVTGGLFF. The CDR3 DNA reads as TGTGCCAGCAGCGTAGGAGTGACAGGGGGACTGTTTTTT.

The J gene is TRBJ2-3, the V gene TRBV27, with TRBD1 matching 9 bases. The CDR3 is 17 amino acids. The V gene's germline CDR1 is MNHEY and CDR2 SMNVEV (reference sequence). J lost 0 bases, V lost 5 bases, and 9 bases had no gene match. CDR3 DNA sequence: TGTGCCAGCAGTGGGGGGACAGGGACCCTTAGCACAGATACGCAGTATTTT. This gives the protein CASSGGTGTLSTDTQYF.

V and J are TRBV6-2 or TRBV6-3 and TRBJ1-6; TRBD1 aligns across 9 bases. After removal of 6 bases from V and 7 bases from J, the junction contained 10 bases not matched to a gene. The V gene's germline CDR1 is MNHEY and CDR2 SVGEGT. CDR3 length equals 16 residues. This chain's CDR3 is CASSPMDRGENSPLHF. DNA for the CDR3: TGTGCCAGCAGCCCCATGGACAGGGGTGAGAATTCACCCCTCCACTTT.

This clone was counted once. The chain links TRBV29-1 to TRBJ2-1, with 11 bases that match TRBD2. The length of the CDR3 is 18 residues. From germline, CDR1 is SQVTM and CDR2 ANQGSEA. V shed 0 bases and J 7 bases; nucleotides not matched to a gene: 14. CDR3 protein: CSVEDHEGLAGGPNEQFF. CDR3 in DNA: TGCAGCGTTGAAGATCATGAGGGGCTAGCGGGGGGACCTAATGAGCAGTTCTTC.

The chain has TRBV6-5 and TRBJ2-4, with a tentative D call TRBD2 (6 bases). The CDR3 is 13 residues long. The ends were cut back, 8 bases at V and 4 bases at J, with 12 bases in the middle. Germline CDR1 is MNHEY and CDR2 is SVGAGI. The DNA of the CDR3 is TGTGCCAGCGAACTGGGACTTAAAAACATTCAGTACTTC. Translated, it gives CASELGLKNIQYF.

The chain uses TRBV5-1 and TRBJ2-2; D ambiguous. Germline V gene lookup returns CDR1 SGHRS and CDR2 YFSETQ. CDR3 length: 15 residues. V lost 1 base to trimming and J lost 0 bases, with 7 bases between them. CDR3 residues: CASSLTETNTGELFF. The CDR3 bases are TGCGCCAGCAGCTTGACAGAGACGAACACCGGGGAGCTGTTTTTT.

This chain links TRBV6-5 with TRBJ1-1, with 7 bases lining up with TRBD1. CDR3 length: 13 residues. Trimming at V came to 8 bases and at J to 7 bases, leaving 10 bases not matched to a gene. Germline CDR1 is MNHEY and CDR2 is SVGAGI. CDR3 coding DNA: TGTGCCAGCGGAGAAAACAGGGGTATTGAAGCTTTCTTT. It codes for CASGENRGIEAFF.

V gene TRBV20-1 combines with J gene TRBJ1-4; perhaps TRBD1 as D (5 bases). This CDR3 is 15 amino acids long. Germline V lookup: CDR1 DFQATT, CDR2 SNEGSKA (reference sequence). V lost 3 bases to trimming and J lost 8 bases, with 19 bases between them. This CDR3 is CSASGDYSRPEKLFF. For the CDR3, the DNA is TGCAGTGCTAGTGGGGACTACAGTCGTCCGGAAAAACTGTTTTTT.

The chain is built from TRBV21-1 and TRBJ1-1; no check of the table's D call, TRBD1, against the DNA was made. TRBV21-1 constitutes a pseudogene. The length of the CDR3 is 15 residues. The CDR3: CASSRDTGDGTEAFF. The CDR3 nucleotides read TGTGCCAGCAGCCGAGATACAGGGGATGGTACTGAAGCTTTCTTT.

The chain joins TRBV4-2 to TRBJ1-1; a possible D gene is TRBD1 (6 bases). The V gene's germline CDR1 is LGHNA and CDR2 YNFKEQ. The length of the CDR3 is 15 residues. V was cut by 3 bases and J by 5 bases, with 16 bases left in between. CDR3 nucleotide sequence: TGTGCCAGCAGCCAGCGACAGGACAGAGGGACTGAAGCTTTCTTT. It is translated as CASSQRQDRGTEAFF.

The chain has TRBV6-5 and TRBJ2-1; 13 bases are shared with TRBD2. V lost 8 bases and J lost 6; bases outside the gene matches: 7. The CDR3 is 15 residues long. Germline V gene data show CDR1 as MNHEY and CDR2 as SVGAGI. For the CDR3, the DNA is TGTGCCAGCTCCATACTAGCGGGGGGGCCCAATGAGCAGTTCTTC. Its translation: CASSILAGGPNEQFF.

The rearrangement uses TRBV5-5 and TRBJ2-2, with a weak D call TRBD2 (5 bases). The CDR3 is made up of 16 amino acids. V gave up 4 bases and J gave up 0 bases, with 13 bases separating them. CDR1 SGHKS and CDR2 YYEKEE come from the germline V gene (reference sequence). The CDR3 coding sequence is TGTGCCAGCAGCCCTGTCGGGATCGCGAACACCGGGGAGCTGTTTTTT. Its translation: CASSPVGIANTGELFF.

This clone was seen a single time. The chain joins TRBV13 to TRBJ2-2; D might be TRBD2 (6 bases). Germline-derived CDR1 and CDR2 are PRHDT and FYEKMQ (reference sequence). The CDR3 totals 15 residues. V lost 7 bases and J 5 bases, leaving 17 bases between the germline ends. The CDR3 loop reads CASTLGGEGTGELFF. DNA of the CDR3: TGTGCCAGCACTCTCGGGGGAGAGGGAACCGGGGAGCTGTTTTTT.

This clone was observed a few times. The chain links TRBV5-6 to TRBJ1-1, with D perhaps TRBD1 (6 bases). This CDR3 region has 15 residues. V was clipped by 5 bases and J by 1 base, with 15 bases between them. CDR1 is SGHDT and CDR2 is YYEEEE in the germline V gene. DNA for the CDR3: TGTGCCAGCAGGAGGGGACAACGAGGGAACACTGAAGCTTTCTTT. Its translation is CASRRGQRGNTEAFF.

V gene TRBV7-2 combines with J gene TRBJ2-1, with a weak D call TRBD2 (6 bases). CDR1 is SGHTA and CDR2 is FQGNSA in the germline V gene. The germline V and J ends were trimmed by 5 bases and 4 bases, with 12 bases remaining between them. There are 14 residues in the CDR3. The CDR3 DNA is TGTGCCAGCAGCCTTATACGGGGGTACAATGAGCAGTTCTTC. Translated, it gives CASSLIRGYNEQFF.

This clone was seen only a few times. This chain uses TRBV9 with TRBJ2-1; D uncertain. The CDR3 sequence is 15 residues long. V was pared by 3 bases and J by 0 bases, with 10 bases between. CDR1 is SGDLS, CDR2 YYNGEE, per germline. The CDR3 loop reads CASSGVRSSYNEQFF. CDR3 nucleotides: TGTGCCAGCAGCGGTGTGCGGAGCTCCTACAATGAGCAGTTCTTC.

CDR3 region: CASSLLGAESTDTQYF. In DNA form, the CDR3 reads TGCGCCAGCAGCCTCCTGGGGGCGGAGAGCACAGATACGCAGTATTTT. This chain uses TRBV5-1 with TRBJ2-3; D is perhaps TRBD1 (6 bases). The CDR3 totals 16 residues. Germline assignment: CDR1 SGHRS and CDR2 YFSETQ. The V end lost 4 bases, the J end lost 0 bases, and 15 bases lay between the germline ends.

This chain links TRBV11-2 with TRBJ2-5; 11 bases line up with TRBD1. The CDR3 contains 16 residues. CDR1 is SGHAT and CDR2 is FQNNGV in the germline V gene. V lost 2 bases, J lost 5 bases, and 7 bases stayed unmatched. The CDR3 DNA sequence: TGTGCCAGCAGCTTAAGGGGACAGGGGGTGTCGGAGACCCAGTACTTC. Translated: CASSLRGQGVSETQYF.

This chain connects TRBV14 to TRBJ1-2; 8 bases align to TRBD1. V was clipped by 0 bases and J by 1 base; unmatched bases: 1. The CDR3 length is 15 residues. Germline CDR1 SGHDN, CDR2 FVKESK. The DNA of the CDR3 is TGTGCCAGCAGCCAAGAGGACAGGGTTAACTATGGCTACACCTTC. Translating gives CASSQEDRVNYGYTF.

The chain employs TRBV5-4 and TRBJ1-2; 7 bases fit TRBD1. V was clipped by 0 bases and J by 3 bases; unmatched bases: 5. The CDR3 extends over 15 amino acids. The germline CDR1 and CDR2 sequences are SGHNT and YYREEE (reference sequence). CDR3 in DNA: TGTGCCAGCAGCTTGGTACAGGGGCGCGACTATGGCTACACCTTC. This codes for CASSLVQGRDYGYTF. The full variable domain, in which reference TRBV5-4 and TRBJ1-2 provide the parts outside the CDR3, is ETGVTQSPTHLIKTRGQQVTLRCSSQSGHNTVSWYQQALGQGPQFIFQYYREEENGRGNFPPRFSGLQFPNYSSELNVNALELDDSALYLCASSLVQGRDYGYTFGSGTRLTVV.

The V call is TRBV5-1, the J call TRBJ2-5; a possible D gene is TRBD1 (6 bases). Trimming stripped 2 bases from V and 0 bases from J, with 11 bases between. The germline V gene has CDR1 SGHRS and CDR2 YFSETQ. CDR3 length equals 15 residues. In nucleotides, the CDR3 is TGCGCCAGCAGCTTAACAGGGACGTACCAAGAGACCCAGTACTTC. This translates into CASSLTGTYQETQYF.

The chain has TRBV7-9 and TRBJ2-2, with D tentatively TRBD1 (5 bases). Trimming cost V 11 bases and J 2 bases, with 12 bases left between them. Per germline, CDR1 SEHNR and CDR2 FQNEAQ (reference sequence). This CDR3 comprises 13 residues. As DNA, the CDR3 is TGTGCCGGACAACACGGTAACACCGGGGAGCTGTTTTTT. Protein sequence: CAGQHGNTGELFF.